The 26 T cell receptor beta chains below all came from one sample that was sequenced in a study of T cell responses to AZD1222 COVID-19 vaccine (dated by TCRdb to about 2021). Library generation was performed with the immunoSEQ multiplex PCR assay. Entries here come from immuneACCESS through TCRdb and include only in-frame sequences with V and J called. Some clones fail to appear in such tables; in the studies checked, an unresolved V gene covers under half of the shortfall, and the cause of the remainder is unknown. The table for this sample lists about 180,000 clones; 70% to 90% of them were counted only once. The ten top clones hold roughly 0.49% of the sample. The time point tag for this specimen amounts to: baseline before first vaccination. The sample in question was peripheral blood, obtained on day 0 of AZD1222 vaccination. These receptors were collected from an adult in good health.

The V call is TRBV6-5, the J call TRBJ1-4; 9 bases are shared with TRBD1. The CDR3 length is 15 residues. The germline gives CDR1 MNHEY, CDR2 SVGAGI. J was trimmed by 8 bases and V by 2 bases; bases with no gene match: 6. Here the CDR3 DNA reads TGTGCCAGCAGTTACGGGGACAGGGCGGGCGAAAAACTGTTTTTT. Translating gives CASSYGDRAGEKLFF.

This chain links TRBV25-1 with TRBJ1-5; D is ambiguous. CDR3 size: 13 residues. Deletions cut 2 bases from V and 6 bases from J, with 8 bases between. Germline V lookup: CDR1 MGHDK, CDR2 SYGVNS. This CDR3 is CASSEGDTQPQHF. Here the CDR3 DNA reads TGTGCCAGCAGTGAAGGGGATACTCAGCCCCAGCATTTT.

CDR3: CASSPHSSSYNEQFF. As DNA, the CDR3 is TGTGCCAGCAGCCCCCACAGTTCTTCCTACAATGAGCAGTTCTTC. The chain has TRBV7-8 and TRBJ2-1; D is unclear. The V gene lost 5 bases and the J gene lost 1 base, with 12 bases spanning the gap. CDR3 length: 15 residues. Germline V gene sequence: CDR1 SGHVS, CDR2 FQNEAQ. The full variable domain, rest sourced from reference TRBV7-8 and TRBJ2-1, is GAGVSQSPRYKVAKRGQDVALRCDPISGHVSLFWYQQALGQGPEFLTYFQNEAQLDKSGLPSDRFFAERPEGSVSTLKIQRTQQEDSAVYLCASSPHSSSYNEQFFGPGTRLTVL.

The CDR3 loop is CASSLQDRGYGYTF. In nucleotides, the CDR3 is TGTGCCAGCAGTCTACAGGACAGGGGATATGGCTACACCTTC. This rearrangement joins TRBV6-5 to TRBJ1-2; 9 bases match TRBD1. In germline, CDR1 is MNHEY, CDR2 SVGAGI. V lost 5 bases to trimming and J lost 5 bases; unmatched junction nucleotides: 6. The CDR3 extends over 14 amino acids.

The V gene is TRBV19, the J gene TRBJ1-3; D is unclear. The CDR3 has 14 amino acids. The germline V and J ends were trimmed by 4 bases and 0 bases, with 7 bases remaining between them. The germline V gene has CDR1 LNHDA and CDR2 SQIVND (reference sequence). CDR3 region: CASSRWSSGNTIYF. The CDR3 DNA reads as TGTGCCAGTAGTAGATGGAGCTCTGGAAACACCATATATTTT.

This clone has just one count. The chain is built from TRBV12-3 or TRBV12-4 and TRBJ2-1; possibly TRBD1 for D (5 bases). The CDR3 extends over 12 amino acids. Trimming took 5 bases from V and 7 from J, leaving 9 bases between them. For the CDR3, the DNA is TGTGCCAGCAGTGCCCGACAGAATGAGCAGTTCTTC. As protein: CASSARQNEQFF.

The chain recombines TRBV4-1 with TRBJ2-7; maybe TRBD2 (7 bases). From germline, CDR1 is MGHRA and CDR2 YSYEKL. Trimming pared 2 bases from V and 4 bases from J, leaving 15 bases between. This CDR3 has 15 amino acids. This chain's CDR3 is CASSQLEGGGYEQYF. The CDR3 DNA reads TGCGCCAGCAGCCAATTGGAGGGAGGGGGTTACGAGCAGTACTTC.

The chain couples TRBV4-1 to TRBJ2-7; 8 nucleotides match TRBD1. Germline V gives CDR1 MGHRA, CDR2 YSYEKL. The junction had 6 bases not matched to a gene; V was cut back by 6 bases and J by 5 bases. The CDR3 length is 13 residues. The CDR3: CASRDRAVHEQYF. CDR3 bases: TGCGCCAGCAGGGACAGGGCAGTTCACGAGCAGTACTTC.

The chain uses TRBV16 and TRBJ2-1, with D tentatively TRBD2 (6 bases). V shed 4 bases and J shed 10 bases, with 11 bases lying between them. The germline CDR1 and CDR2 sequences are KGHSY and FQNENV. CDR3 length: 12 amino acids. In DNA, the CDR3 is TGTGCCAGCAGCCTCTCCGGGGGAGAGCAGTTCTTC. Its translation is CASSLSGGEQFF. The full variable domain, completed using reference TRBV16 and TRBJ2-1, is GEEVAQTPKHLVRGEGQKAKLYCAPIKGHSYVFWYQQVLKNEFKFLISFQNENVFDETGMPKERFSAKCLPNSPCSLEIQATKLEDSAVYFCASSLSGGEQFFGPGTRLTVL.

The V and J genes are TRBV18 and TRBJ2-7; 7 bases line up with TRBD2. V was pared by 0 bases and J by 7 bases, with 15 bases of the junction left unmatched. The CDR3 length is 17 residues. Germline V lookup: CDR1 KGHSH, CDR2 LQKENI. CDR3 DNA: TGTGCCAGCTCACCACCGGGGAGACTAGCCGGGGAAGTAGAGCAGTACTTC. Translated: CASSPPGRLAGEVEQYF.

This clone was observed a handful of times. V and J are TRBV9 and TRBJ2-3, with 9 bases aligning to TRBD2. CDR3 length: 16 amino acids. Losses at the gene ends were 0 bases for V and 4 bases for J; bases not matched to a gene: 6. Per the germline V gene, CDR1 is SGDLS and CDR2 is YYNGEE. The CDR3 coding sequence is TGTGCCAGCAGCGTAGAGGGGACTAGCTCGGCAGATACGCAGTATTTT. It is translated as CASSVEGTSSADTQYF.

The rearrangement links TRBV21-1 to TRBJ2-1. TRBV21-1 is a known pseudogene. The CDR3 extends over 17 amino acids. CDR3 loop: CASSKKARAKSYNEQFF. In nucleotides, the CDR3 is TGTGCCAGCAGCAAAAAGGCTCGGGCTAAATCCTACAATGAGCAGTTCTTC.

In the case of this clone: The sample carries other DNA sequences with the same CDR3. The chain combines TRBV5-1 with TRBJ1-5; TRBD1 matches at 7 bases. CDR3 length: 15 amino acids. J gave up 1 base and V 0 bases, and 1 base lay outside the gene matches. Germline loops: CDR1 SGHRS, CDR2 YFSETQ. The CDR3 DNA reads as TGCGCCAGCAGCTTGGAGGGGGCGAGCAATCAGCCCCAGCATTTT. It is translated as CASSLEGASNQPQHF.

This clone was recorded a few times. The chain links TRBV11-3 to TRBJ2-2, with D tentatively TRBD2 (5 bases). Deletions cut 5 bases from V and 4 bases from J, with 8 bases between. The CDR3 loop spans 13 amino acids. The germline V gene has CDR1 SGHNT and CDR2 YENEEA. In nucleotides, the CDR3 is TGTGCCAGCAGCCGGGGTAGCACCGGGGAGCTGTTTTTT. Translation: CASSRGSTGELFF.

This chain links TRBV6-5 with TRBJ2-7; 12 bases align to TRBD2. This CDR3 region has 16 residues. CDR1 and CDR2 from the germline V gene are MNHEY and SVGAGI. V was clipped by 2 bases and J by 4 bases; unmatched bases: 6. The CDR3 coding sequence is TGTGCCAGCAGTTACGGGGCTAGCGGGGGGGCTTACGAGCAGTACTTC. It is translated as CASSYGASGGAYEQYF.

The CDR3 reads CASSPLGGTEAFF. The CDR3 DNA sequence: TGTGCCAGCTCACCTTTAGGGGGCACTGAAGCTTTCTTT. The J gene is TRBJ1-1, the V gene TRBV18; a weak D match, TRBD1 (6 bases). V shed 3 bases and J shed 4 bases, with 9 bases lying between them. Germline V gene lookup returns CDR1 KGHSH and CDR2 LQKENI. CDR3 length: 13 residues.

About this clone: The same CDR3 can be traced to other DNA sequences in this sample. The chain carries TRBV7-6 and TRBJ1-6, with D maybe TRBD1 (5 bases). Germline V gene lookup returns CDR1 SGHVS and CDR2 FNYEAQ. The V gene lost 1 base and the J gene lost 7 bases, with 11 bases spanning the gap. This CDR3 spans 15 amino acids. CDR3 DNA sequence: TGTGCCAGCAGCTTAGAGGGCAGGGACAATTCACCCCTCCACTTT. This translates into CASSLEGRDNSPLHF.

The chain combines TRBV12-5 with TRBJ1-3, with 7 bases identical to TRBD1. The CDR3 consists of 14 residues. Germline CDR1 is LGHNT and CDR2 is FRNRAP. J gave up 2 bases and V 7 bases, and 5 bases lay outside the gene matches. The CDR3 is CASAVTGTGNTIYF. The CDR3 DNA follows: TGTGCTAGTGCCGTGACAGGGACTGGAAACACCATATATTTT.

There are a few counts of this clone. J is TRBJ1-4 and V is TRBV28; perhaps TRBD1 as D (5 bases). V shed 4 bases and J shed 8 bases, with 14 bases lying between them. Germline V gene lookup returns CDR1 MDHEN and CDR2 SYDVKM. The length of the CDR3 is 14 residues. The CDR3: CASSWDPEGEKLFF. The CDR3 DNA is TGTGCCAGCAGTTGGGACCCGGAGGGGGAAAAACTGTTTTTT. Full variable domain (rest looked up from reference TRBV28 and TRBJ1-4): DVKVTQSSRYLVKRTGEKVFLECVQDMDHENMFWYRQDPGLGLRLIYFSYDVKMKEKGDIPEGYSVSREKKERFSLILESASTNQTSMYLCASSWDPEGEKLFFGSGTQLSVL.

This chain connects TRBV4-1 to TRBJ2-3; 8 nucleotides agree with TRBD2. This CDR3 has 14 amino acids. V was pared by 4 bases and J by 4 bases, with 4 bases of the junction left unmatched. CDR1 and CDR2 from the germline V gene are MGHRA and YSYEKL. The CDR3, as DNA: TGCGCCAGCAGCCTCGGGGGGGCCTCAGATACGCAGTATTTT. It is translated as CASSLGGASDTQYF.

Only a few counts were recorded for this clone. V gene TRBV2 combines with J gene TRBJ1-4; 8 bases are shared with TRBD1. Trimming took 6 bases from V and 4 from J; bases not matched to a gene: 4. The CDR3 is 14 residues long. In germline, CDR1 is SNHLY, CDR2 FYNNEI. The CDR3 loop reads CASRETGVNEKLFF. CDR3 nucleotides: TGTGCCAGCAGGGAGACAGGGGTTAATGAAAAACTGTTTTTT.

The chain carries TRBV7-9 and TRBJ1-2; 7 nucleotides align to TRBD1. V trimming: 5 bases; J trimming: 0 bases; junction bases outside the gene matches: 9. CDR3 size: 16 residues. Germline-derived CDR1 and CDR2 are SEHNR and FQNEAQ (reference sequence). CDR3 residues: CASSEGDREANYGYTF. The CDR3, as DNA: TGTGCCAGCAGCGAAGGGGACAGAGAAGCTAACTATGGCTACACCTTC.

The chain joins TRBV19 to TRBJ1-4; 7 bases fit TRBD1. The CDR3 runs 15 residues. Per the germline V gene, CDR1 is LNHDA and CDR2 is SQIVND (reference sequence). J lost 1 base, V lost 5 bases, and 4 bases had no gene match. CDR3 coding DNA: TGTGCCAGTAGTTATCCAGGGGGAACTAATGAAAAACTGTTTTTT. As protein: CASSYPGGTNEKLFF.

About this clone: Germline and junction disagree at one end, which may indicate a read error. This chain connects TRBV11-2 to TRBJ1-3; D perhaps matches TRBD1 (6 bases). CDR3 size: 15 residues. CDR1 SGHAT and CDR2 FQNNGV come from the germline V gene. The CDR3 reads CASSLEQGSGNTIYF. CDR3 DNA: TGTGCCAGCAGCCTAGAACAGGGCTCTGGAAACACCATATATTTT.

The table lists this clone with a count of one. The DNA for the CDR3 is TGTGCCAGCAGCCAGACAGGGGGCGGAAATGCCGGGGAGCTGTTTTTT. Translated, it gives CASSQTGGGNAGELFF. V is TRBV7-6 and J is TRBJ2-2; TRBD1 matches at 10 bases. The CDR3 is 16 residues long. J gave up 6 bases and V 5 bases, and 9 bases lay outside the gene matches. The germline CDR1 and CDR2 sequences are SGHVS and FNYEAQ.

The chain couples TRBV9 to TRBJ1-1; 7 nucleotides agree with TRBD1. The length of the CDR3 is 13 residues. The J segment lost 8 bases and the V segment lost 6 bases, leaving 10 bases of the junction unmatched. Germline values: CDR1 SGDLS, CDR2 YYNGEE. CDR3 loop: CASTQGGQGEAFF. The CDR3 region has the DNA TGTGCCAGCACCCAGGGGGGGCAGGGGGAAGCTTTCTTT.